This TCR beta chain comes out of a study of technical replicates of blood from four donors. The CDR3 runs to 13 residues. Germline V gene sequence: CDR1 MNHNY, CDR2 SVGAGI (reference sequence). Germline trimming cut 6 bases from V and 3 bases from J; bases unmatched to any gene: 3. The repertoire was sequenced with immunoSEQ multiplex PCR; TCRdb's copy has only in-frame clones and lacks some. This table has about 15,000 clones, about four fifths appearing once. The source of this sequence is a human donor in good health. This sequence joins TRBV6-6 and TRBJ2-3; 7 bases fit TRBD1. The sample comprised PBMCs. The CDR3 sequence: CASRPGQTDTQYF. The CDR3 region has the DNA TGTGCCAGCAGACCGGGACAGACAGATACGCAGTATTTT.